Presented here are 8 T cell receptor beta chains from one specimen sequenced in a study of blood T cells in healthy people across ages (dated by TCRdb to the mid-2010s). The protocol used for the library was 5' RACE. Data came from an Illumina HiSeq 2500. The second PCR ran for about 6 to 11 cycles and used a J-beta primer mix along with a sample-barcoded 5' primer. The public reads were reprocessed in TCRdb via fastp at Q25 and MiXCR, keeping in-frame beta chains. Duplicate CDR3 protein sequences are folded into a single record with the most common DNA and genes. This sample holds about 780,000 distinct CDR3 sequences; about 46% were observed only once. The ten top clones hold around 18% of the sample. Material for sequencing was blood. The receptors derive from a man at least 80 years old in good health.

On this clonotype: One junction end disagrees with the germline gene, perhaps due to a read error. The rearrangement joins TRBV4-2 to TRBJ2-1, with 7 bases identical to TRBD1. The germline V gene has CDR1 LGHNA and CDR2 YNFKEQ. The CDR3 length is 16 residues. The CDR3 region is CAGSQDAGAGGETQFF. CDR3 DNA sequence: TGTGCCGGCAGCCAAGATGCTGGAGCAGGGGGAGAGACCCAGTTCTTC.

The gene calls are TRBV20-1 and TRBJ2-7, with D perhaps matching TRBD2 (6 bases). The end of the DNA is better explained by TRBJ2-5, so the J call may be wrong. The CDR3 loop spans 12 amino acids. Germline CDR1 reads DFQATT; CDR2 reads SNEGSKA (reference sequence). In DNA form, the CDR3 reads TGCAGTGCTCGCGGGACTCTTGAGACCCAGTACTTC. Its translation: CSARGTLETQYF.

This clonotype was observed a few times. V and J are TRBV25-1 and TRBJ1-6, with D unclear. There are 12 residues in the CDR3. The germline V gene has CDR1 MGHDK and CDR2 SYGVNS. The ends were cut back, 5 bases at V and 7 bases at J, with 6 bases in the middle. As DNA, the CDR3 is TGTGCCAGCAGTCGGGTCAATTCACCCCTCCACTTT. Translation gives CASSRVNSPLHF.

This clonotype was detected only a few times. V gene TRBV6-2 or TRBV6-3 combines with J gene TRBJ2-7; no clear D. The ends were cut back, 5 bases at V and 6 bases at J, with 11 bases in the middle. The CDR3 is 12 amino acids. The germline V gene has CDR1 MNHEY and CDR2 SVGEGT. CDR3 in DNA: TGTGCCAGCAGTAGGGCAGTCCGCGAGCAGTACTTC. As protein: CASSRAVREQYF.

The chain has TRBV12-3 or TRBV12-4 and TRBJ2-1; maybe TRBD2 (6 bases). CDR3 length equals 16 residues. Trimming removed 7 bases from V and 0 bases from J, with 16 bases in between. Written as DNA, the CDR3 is TGTGCCAGCACCGAATGGGGAGGAAGCTCCTACAATGAGCAGTTCTTC. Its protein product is CASTEWGGSSYNEQFF.

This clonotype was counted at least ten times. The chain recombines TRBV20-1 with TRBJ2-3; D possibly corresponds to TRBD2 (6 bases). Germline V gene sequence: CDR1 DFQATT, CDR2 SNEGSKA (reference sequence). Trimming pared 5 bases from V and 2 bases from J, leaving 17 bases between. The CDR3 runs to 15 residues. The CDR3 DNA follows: TGCAGTGCTGTTTCTATAGCGGAGACCACAGATACGCAGTATTTT. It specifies CSAVSIAETTDTQYF.

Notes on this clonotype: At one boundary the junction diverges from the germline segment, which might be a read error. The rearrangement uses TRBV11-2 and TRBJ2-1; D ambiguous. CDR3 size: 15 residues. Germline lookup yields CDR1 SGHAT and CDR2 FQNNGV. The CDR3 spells CASSLPDRSYDEQFF. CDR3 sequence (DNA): TGTGCCAGCAGCTTACCTGATCGGTCCTACGATGAGCAGTTCTTC.

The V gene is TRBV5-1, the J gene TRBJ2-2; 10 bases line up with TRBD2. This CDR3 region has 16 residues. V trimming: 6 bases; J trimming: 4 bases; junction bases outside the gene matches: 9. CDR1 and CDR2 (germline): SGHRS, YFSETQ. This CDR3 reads CASMASGSAGTGELFF. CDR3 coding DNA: TGCGCCAGCATGGCTAGCGGGAGTGCGGGCACCGGGGAGCTGTTTTTT.